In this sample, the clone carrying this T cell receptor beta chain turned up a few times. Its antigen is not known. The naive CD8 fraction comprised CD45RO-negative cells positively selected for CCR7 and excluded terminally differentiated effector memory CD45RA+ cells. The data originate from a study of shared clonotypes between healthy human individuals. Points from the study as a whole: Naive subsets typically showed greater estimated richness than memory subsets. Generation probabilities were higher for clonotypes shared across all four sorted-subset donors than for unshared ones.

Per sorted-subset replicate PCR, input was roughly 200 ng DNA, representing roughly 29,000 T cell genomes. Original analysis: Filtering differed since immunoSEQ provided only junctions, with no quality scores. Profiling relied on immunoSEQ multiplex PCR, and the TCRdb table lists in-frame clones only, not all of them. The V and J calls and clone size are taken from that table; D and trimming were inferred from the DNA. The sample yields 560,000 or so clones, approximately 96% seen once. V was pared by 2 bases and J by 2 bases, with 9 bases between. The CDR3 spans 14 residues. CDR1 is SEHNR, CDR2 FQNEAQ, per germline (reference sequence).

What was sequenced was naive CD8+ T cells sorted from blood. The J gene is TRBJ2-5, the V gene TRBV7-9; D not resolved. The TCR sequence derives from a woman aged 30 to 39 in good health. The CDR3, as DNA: TGTGCCAGCAGCTTAATCACAGTTCAAGAGACCCAGTACTTC. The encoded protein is CASSLITVQETQYF.